A selection of T cell receptor beta chains follows, all from one sample in a study of T cell changes during pregnancy in multiple sclerosis. The table came from immunoSEQ multiplex PCR; TCRdb's copy has only in-frame clones and leaves some out. The profile shows more than 30,000 clones, around 90% of them singletons. The sequenced sample was CD4+ T cells from peripheral blood mononuclear cells, obtained before pregnancy. The source of these receptors is a female donor with multiple sclerosis, enrolled in a pregnancy study. Each CDR3 is given with its conserved first and last residue. The D gene is left open where the match is weak. Rows may omit the clone size; those that give it use once, few, many or a size class.

D gene	J gene	V gene	clone size	CDR3 DNA	CDR3 protein
TRBD1	TRBJ2-3	TRBV5-6	.	TGTGCCAGCAGCGTACCGGGACAGGGTATGGCCACAGATACGCAGTATTTT	CASSVPGQGMATDTQYF
TRBD1	TRBJ1-2	TRBV7-9	.	TGTGCCAGCAGCCGCCGGGACAGAGACTATGGCTACACCTTC	CASSRRDRDYGYTF
.	TRBJ1-3	TRBV18	.	TGTGCCAGCTCACCACGAGATCTAGCTGGAAACACCATATATTTT	CASSPRDLAGNTIYF
.	TRBJ2-7	TRBV11-1	.	TGTGCCAGCAGCTTAGAGGGGGAACGGTTCGGCGACACTCTATACGAGCAGTACTTC	CASSLEGERFGDTLYEQYF
.	TRBJ1-2	TRBV6-6	once	TGTGCCAGCAGGAACGGGAGAGGGGAGTCGGTCTATGGCTACACCTTC	CASRNGRGESVYGYTF
.	TRBJ2-3	TRBV7-2	.	TGTGCCAGCAGCTCGGGTAGTACAGATACGCAGTATTTT	CASSSGSTDTQYF
.	TRBJ1-1	TRBV6-1	few	TGTGCCAGCAGTGTAGTTAGGGAGGGTGAAGCTTTCTTT	CASSVVREGEAFF
.	TRBJ1-2	TRBV5-1	.	TGCGCCAGCAGTTACACCAGGGGCTTGGACTATGGCTACACCTTC	CASSYTRGLDYGYTF
.	TRBJ1-2	TRBV2	.	TGTGCCAGCAGTGCAATGCCGGGGACAACTACCCCCCGGTATGGCTACACCTTC	CASSAMPGTTTPRYGYTF
TRBD1	TRBJ1-3	TRBV19	.	TGTGCCAGTATCTCCCCGGGACAGGGGACTGGAAACACCATATATTTT	CASISPGQGTGNTIYF
.	TRBJ2-7	TRBV7-3	.	TGTGCCAGCAGCCAGCATGGGGGCCCGTCCTACGAGCAGTACTTC	CASSQHGGPSYEQYF
.	TRBJ1-5	TRBV5-6	.	TGTGCCAGCAGCTTGGCCGACGGGGGCAATCAGCCCCAGCATTTT	CASSLADGGNQPQHF
TRBD1	TRBJ1-2	TRBV11-2	.	TGTGCCAGCAGCCAGTTCACCGGGACAGATTATGGCTACACCTTC	CASSQFTGTDYGYTF
TRBD2	TRBJ2-3	TRBV7-3	.	TGTGCCAGCAGCAAGTGGGCTAGCGGGGCCACTAGCACAGATACGCAGTATTTT	CASSKWASGATSTDTQYF
.	TRBJ1-1	TRBV6-6	few	TGTGCCAGCAGACCGGCGAATCGAGGTAAAAACACTGAAGCTTTCTTT	CASRPANRGKNTEAFF
.	TRBJ1-1	TRBV7-2	.	TGTGCCAGCAGCGAAACCGTGGACAGTGAAGCTTTCTTT	CASSETVDSEAFF
.	TRBJ2-5	TRBV18	.	TGTGCCAGCTCACCGCAGACTTCCCAAGAGACCCAGTACTTC	CASSPQTSQETQYF
TRBD2	TRBJ2-5	TRBV19	.	TGTGCCAGTAGTATGATCACTAGCGGGGGTCCGGGGACCCAGTACTTC	CASSMITSGGPGTQYF
.	TRBJ1-2	TRBV28	.	TGTGCCAGCAGTTTAGGGGGGAACTATGGCTACACCTTC	CASSLGGNYGYTF
TRBD1	TRBJ2-1	TRBV6-6	.	TGTGCCAGCAAGGGACAGACCCACCACAATGAGCAGTTCTTC	CASKGQTHHNEQFF
.	TRBJ1-1	TRBV5-4	.	TGTGCCAGCAGCTTCTCGGGGAACACTGAAGCTTTCTTT	CASSFSGNTEAFF
.	TRBJ1-2	TRBV10-3	.	TGTGCCATCCGACCCGAGGCTGATATCCACGGCTACACCTTC	CAIRPEADIHGYTF
TRBD2	TRBJ2-2	TRBV7-9	.	TGTGCCAGCAGCCCCCATGGGAGCGGGGGACCCGGGGGGACCGGGGAGCTGTTTTTT	CASSPHGSGGPGGTGELFF
TRBD1	TRBJ1-5	TRBV28	.	TGTGCCAGCAGTTTACAGGGGGATCAGCCCCAGCATTTT	CASSLQGDQPQHF
TRBD2	TRBJ2-1	TRBV10-1	.	TGCGCCAGCAGTGAAGGGACTAGCGGGGACAATGAGCAGTTCTTC	CASSEGTSGDNEQFF
.	TRBJ2-7	TRBV5-1	.	TGCGCCAGCAGCTCCCGACTCGACGAGCAGTACTTC	CASSSRLDEQYF
.	TRBJ1-1	TRBV29-1	.	TGCAGCGTTGAAGGAATTGTGAGGAGATCTGAAGCTTTCTTT	CSVEGIVRRSEAFF
.	TRBJ1-5	TRBV28	.	TGTGCCAGCAGTTTTTCGGGAGCTCAGCCCCAGCATTTT	CASSFSGAQPQHF
TRBD2	TRBJ2-3	TRBV12-5	.	TGTGCTAGTGGCCCCGGGGCGGGGGGGCCCACAGATACGCAGTATTTT	CASGPGAGGPTDTQYF
.	TRBJ1-1	TRBV10-3	.	TGTGCCATCGCCGTGGACATCGGGAACACTGAAGCTTTCTTT	CAIAVDIGNTEAFF
TRBD1	TRBJ1-4	TRBV10-3	.	TGTGCCATCAGCTCACAGGGGGCAACTAATGAAAAACTGTTTTTT	CAISSQGATNEKLFF
.	TRBJ1-2	TRBV7-9	.	TGTGCCAGCAGTCCACAGGGACACTATGGCTACACCTTC	CASSPQGHYGYTF
.	TRBJ2-6	TRBV29-1	.	TGCAGCGTTGTAGGAGGGACTGGGGCCAACGTCCTGACTTTC	CSVVGGTGANVLTF
TRBD1	TRBJ2-5	TRBV18	.	TGTGCCAGCTCACCACTGAACCGGGACAGGGGACTCCAAGAGACCCAGTACTTC	CASSPLNRDRGLQETQYF
.	TRBJ1-4	TRBV18	.	TGTGCCAGCTCACCGGACGGACGAGGGGAAAAACTGTTTTTT	CASSPDGRGEKLFF
TRBD1	TRBJ1-4	TRBV6-5	.	TGTGCCAGCAGCATAGAGGGGGCATCTAATGAAAAACTGTTTTTT	CASSIEGASNEKLFF
.	TRBJ1-1	TRBV6-6	.	TGTGCCAGCAGAACTCCGGACAGCCGAGCTTTCTTT	CASRTPDSRAFF
TRBD1	TRBJ2-5	TRBV5-1	.	TGCGCCAGCAGCGCGGGACAGGGGCGGGAGACCCAGTACTTC	CASSAGQGRETQYF
TRBD2	TRBJ2-7	TRBV7-6	.	TGTGCCAGCAGCCTATCCCCTTCTAGCGGGGGGAAAGGTGGCGAGCAGTACTTC	CASSLSPSSGGKGGEQYF
.	TRBJ1-1	TRBV7-9	.	TGTGCCAGCAGCTCGTTTTTCTCTGTGGAAGCTTTCTTT	CASSSFFSVEAFF
TRBD2	TRBJ2-4	TRBV19	.	TGTGCCAGTAGTATAACTGCTAGCGGGCGATCAAAAAACATTCAGTACTTC	CASSITASGRSKNIQYF
.	TRBJ2-1	TRBV7-9	.	TGTGCCAGCAGCTTAGCGTACAGTTTCAACAATGAGCAGTTCTTC	CASSLAYSFNNEQFF
TRBD1	TRBJ1-5	TRBV6-5	.	TGTGCCACCACAGGGGTTCGCAATCAGCCCCAGCATTTT	CATTGVRNQPQHF
.	TRBJ2-4	TRBV5-1	.	TGCGCCAGCAGCACGGGGGTAGCCAAAAACATTCAGTACTTC	CASSTGVAKNIQYF
TRBD1	TRBJ1-4	TRBV5-1	once	TGCGCCAGCAGCGGGGACAGGGTGAATGAAAAACTGTTTTTT	CASSGDRVNEKLFF
TRBD1	TRBJ2-1	TRBV28	.	TGTGCCAGCAGTTCGTCCGGGACAGGATACAATGAGCAGTTCTTC	CASSSSGTGYNEQFF
.	TRBJ2-6	TRBV19	.	TGTGCCAGTAGTATTCTGGGAATGAGGAGGACTGGGGCCAACGTCCTGACTTTC	CASSILGMRRTGANVLTF
TRBD1	TRBJ2-5	TRBV5-1	.	TGCGCCAGCAGCTCGGGCTCCGGGACAGGGTCCGAGACCCAGTACTTC	CASSSGSGTGSETQYF
.	TRBJ2-5	TRBV11-2	.	TGTGCCACAGGTGGGGCAGGCCAAGAGACCCAGTACTTC	CATGGAGQETQYF
TRBD2	TRBJ2-5	TRBV28	once	TGTGCCAGCAGTCGGACTAGGGGAGAGACCCAGTACTTC	CASSRTRGETQYF
.	TRBJ1-2	TRBV28	.	TGTGCCAGCAGTTTACGACAGTTTAACTATGGCTACACCTTC	CASSLRQFNYGYTF
TRBD1	TRBJ2-7	TRBV18	.	TGTGCCAGCTCACCAAAGGGGGCCGGAACCTACGAGCAGTACTTC	CASSPKGAGTYEQYF
.	TRBJ2-2	TRBV7-3	.	TGTGCCAGCAGCACAGGGCTCTCTACCGGGGAGCTGTTTTTT	CASSTGLSTGELFF
TRBD1	TRBJ2-1	TRBV4-1	.	TGCGCCAGCAGCCGCTTTACAGGGGTCAGGTACAATGAGCAGTTCTTC	CASSRFTGVRYNEQFF
TRBD1	TRBJ2-2	TRBV6-5	.	TGTGCCAGCAGCTTGGGACAGGGAAGGACCGGGGAGCTGTTTTTT	CASSLGQGRTGELFF
.	TRBJ2-2	TRBV5-4	.	TGTGCCAGCAGCTCCGTGGCTAGGAGCACCGGGGAGCTGTTTTTT	CASSSVARSTGELFF
TRBD1	TRBJ1-2	TRBV5-4	.	TGTGCCAGCAGCTTCGGGACAGCGCGGAGTAACTATGGCTACACCTTC	CASSFGTARSNYGYTF